The 10 T cell receptor beta chains in this list originate from one sample, sequenced in a study of blood T cells in healthy people across ages. A second PCR of about 7 to 11 cycles used a sample-barcoded 5' primer and a J-beta primer mix. TCRdb re-derived calls from the 5' RACE reads in MiXCR, one entry per CDR3 protein. Of about 760,000 distinct CDR3 sequences in the sample, roughly 25% are singletons; the top ten hold more than 8.5%. These data were also reused for a study on T cells of mothers and their children.

Sequencing input: blood. These receptors were taken from a boy aged 5-17 years in good health.

V gene TRBV2 combines with J gene TRBJ2-1; D possibly corresponds to TRBD1 (5 bases). The CDR3 is 16 residues long. V lost 2 bases and J lost 2, with 13 bases in between. The germline gives CDR1 SNHLY, CDR2 FYNNEI. CDR3 DNA sequence: TGTGCCAGCAGTGAACTCGCGACAGACCCCTACAATGAGCAGTTCTTC. It yields the protein CASSELATDPYNEQFF. Variable domain in full (rest from reference TRBV2 and TRBJ2-1): EPEVTQTPSHQVTQMGQEVILRCVPISNHLYFYWYRQILGQKVEFLVSFYNNEISEKSEIFDDQFSVERPDGSNFTLKIRSTKLEDSAMYFCASSELATDPYNEQFFGPGTRLTVL.

The table lists this clonotype with a few counts. The J gene is TRBJ1-1, the V gene TRBV24-1; D uncertain. The CDR3 loop spans 15 amino acids. Looked up from germline, CDR1 is KGHDR and CDR2 is SFDVKD. The V end lost 0 bases, the J end lost 1 base, and 8 bases lay between the germline ends. The CDR3 nucleotides read TGTGCCACCAGTGATTTGCTTTTAAGGAACACTGAAGCTTTCTTT. This sequence encodes CATSDLLLRNTEAFF.

The chain is built from TRBV7-8 and TRBJ1-3; D is unresolved. Trimming removed 1 base at V and 0 bases at J, with 13 bases between. This CDR3 has 17 residues. Germline assignment: CDR1 SGHVS and CDR2 FQNEAQ. In DNA form, the CDR3 reads TGTGCCAGCAGCTTAGGGGTCTGGGAGAGCTCTGGAAACACCATATATTTT. This codes for CASSLGVWESSGNTIYF. The entire variable domain, with the rest obtained from reference TRBV7-8 and TRBJ1-3, is as follows: GAGVSQSPRYKVAKRGQDVALRCDPISGHVSLFWYQQALGQGPEFLTYFQNEAQLDKSGLPSDRFFAERPEGSVSTLKIQRTQQEDSAVYLCASSLGVWESSGNTIYFGEGSWLTVV.

V gene TRBV29-1 combines with J gene TRBJ2-5, with 7 bases identical to TRBD1. With 7 bases clipped from V and 5 bases from J, the junction kept 16 bases outside the gene matches. The CDR3 length is 15 residues. Germline lookup yields CDR1 SQVTM and CDR2 ANQGSEA. The CDR3 spells CSAVDTGAPSETQYF. In DNA form, the CDR3 reads TGCAGCGCTGTAGATACAGGGGCCCCGAGTGAGACCCAGTACTTC.

The chain combines TRBV9 with TRBJ2-1; D gene unclear. Germline CDR1 and CDR2: SGDLS and YYNGEE. Trimming stripped 0 bases from V and 0 bases from J, with 7 bases between. The CDR3 sequence is 15 residues long. The CDR3 DNA sequence: TGTGCCAGCAGCGTAGGGATTAGCTCCTACAATGAGCAGTTCTTC. Encoded protein: CASSVGISSYNEQFF.

The chain has TRBV9 and TRBJ1-3; possible D gene TRBD1, 6 bases. In germline, CDR1 is SGDLS, CDR2 YYNGEE. The CDR3 sequence is 16 residues long. The germline V and J ends were trimmed by 4 bases and 4 bases, with 18 bases remaining between them. The CDR3 is CASSPGGAQRGNTIYF. DNA for the CDR3: TGTGCCAGCAGCCCCGGGGGGGCTCAAAGGGGAAACACCATATATTTT.

This clonotype was detected a few times. The gene calls are TRBV10-3 and TRBJ2-1; D call uncertain. V dropped 6 bases and J dropped 9 bases, with 12 bases sitting between them. The germline V gene encodes CDR1 ENHRY and CDR2 SYGVKD. The CDR3 loop spans 12 amino acids. The CDR3 coding sequence is TGTGCCATCAGCGCCCGAGGTACTGAGCAGTTCTTC. Amino acids: CAISARGTEQFF.

The chain uses TRBV29-1 and TRBJ2-1; TRBD2 aligns across 12 bases. Trimming at V came to 2 bases and at J to 8 bases, leaving 7 bases not matched to a gene. The CDR3 has 15 amino acids. Germline assignment: CDR1 SQVTM and CDR2 ANQGSEA. CDR3 in amino acids: CSVEFASGGVDEQFF. CDR3 sequence (DNA): TGCAGCGTTGAATTTGCTAGCGGGGGGGTAGATGAGCAGTTCTTC.

The table lists this clonotype with a count of one. This chain connects TRBV12-5 to TRBJ2-5; D may be TRBD1 or TRBD2 (6 bases each). The J call is doubtful: the DNA matches TRBJ2-7 better. CDR3 length: 14 residues. Germline V gene lookup returns CDR1 LGHNT and CDR2 FRNRAP. The CDR3: CASGYRGQTYEQYF. CDR3 nucleotides: TGTGCTAGTGGTTACCGGGGGCAAACGTACGAGCAGTACTTC.

This chain links TRBV2 with TRBJ2-5; TRBD2 might be the D (6 bases). The CDR3 is 15 amino acids. Looked up from germline, CDR1 is SNHLY and CDR2 is FYNNEI. With 2 bases removed from V and 5 bases from J, the gap between germline ends came to 15 bases. CDR3 sequence reads: CASSESTSSGETQYF. DNA of the CDR3: TGTGCCAGCAGTGAATCTACTAGCTCTGGGGAGACCCAGTACTTC.